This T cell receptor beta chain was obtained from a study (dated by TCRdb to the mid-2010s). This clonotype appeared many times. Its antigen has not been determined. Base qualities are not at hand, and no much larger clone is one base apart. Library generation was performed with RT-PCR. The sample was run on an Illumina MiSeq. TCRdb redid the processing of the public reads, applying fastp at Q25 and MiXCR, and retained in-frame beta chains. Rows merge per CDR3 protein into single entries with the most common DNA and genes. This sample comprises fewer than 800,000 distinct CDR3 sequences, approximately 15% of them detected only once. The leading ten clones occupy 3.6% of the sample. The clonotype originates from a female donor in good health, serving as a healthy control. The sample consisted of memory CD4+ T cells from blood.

The sequence in DNA is TGTGCCAGCAGGGCCGGGACAGGGGGTAACACCGGGGAGCTGTTTTTT. This gives the protein CASRAGTGGNTGELFF. The receptor chain draws on TRBV6-6 and TRBJ2-2, with TRBD1 identical over 11 junction bases. As encoded in the germline V gene (reference sequence), CDR1 is MNHNY while CDR2 is SVGAGI. Relative to germline, V is missing 6 bases and J is missing 2 bases, with 5 bases of the junction outside any gene match. The CDR3 runs 16 amino acids, cysteine and phenylalanine included. The DNA shown is the 48-base CDR3, in frame from base 1.